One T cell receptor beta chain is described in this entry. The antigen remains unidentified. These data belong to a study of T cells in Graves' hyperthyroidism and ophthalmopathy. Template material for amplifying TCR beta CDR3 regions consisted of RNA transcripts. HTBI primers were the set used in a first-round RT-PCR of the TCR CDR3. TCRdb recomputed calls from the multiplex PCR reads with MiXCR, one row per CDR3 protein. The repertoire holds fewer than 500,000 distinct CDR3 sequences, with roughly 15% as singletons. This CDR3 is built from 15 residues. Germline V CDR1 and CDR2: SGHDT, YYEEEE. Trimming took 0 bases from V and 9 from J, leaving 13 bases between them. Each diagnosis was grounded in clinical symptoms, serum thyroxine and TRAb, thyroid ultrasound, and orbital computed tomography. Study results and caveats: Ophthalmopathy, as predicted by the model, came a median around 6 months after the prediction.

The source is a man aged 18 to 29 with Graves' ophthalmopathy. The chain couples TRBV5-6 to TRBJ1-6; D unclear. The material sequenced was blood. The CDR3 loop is CASSLEPANSSPLHF. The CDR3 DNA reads TGTGCCAGCAGCTTGGAGCCTGCCAACAGTTCACCCCTCCACTTT.